A selection of T cell receptor beta chains follows, all from one sample in a study of T cell repertoires and HLA-DP antigens. Here immunoSEQ multiplex PCR was the method, and the copy in TCRdb shows in-frame clones only, minus some. The top ten hold over 0.25% of the sample, which has around 100,000 clones, 92% seen once. These receptors' antigens are unknown. The specimen sequenced was CD4+ T cells from PBMCs. The receptors derive from a woman aged 18-30 years in good health and CMV-seronegative. CDR3s include the opening cysteine and the closing phenylalanine or tryptophan. The order of the fields is J gene, V gene, CDR3 protein.

TRBJ2-5,TRBV20-1,CSFRDLKTQYF
TRBJ2-3,TRBV27,CASSLRVGADTQYF
TRBJ2-7,TRBV7-8,CASSLGGQGSEQYF
TRBJ2-3,TRBV6-4,CASSAELAGVSDTQYF
TRBJ2-1,TRBV29-1,CSVGRYDEQFF
TRBJ1-3,TRBV18,CASSPSRSHSGNTIYF
TRBJ1-3,TRBV18,CAAGSVSGNTIYF
TRBJ1-1,TRBV7-2,CASNKGAATEAFF
TRBJ1-1,TRBV7-9,CASSLLALGQGAFF
TRBJ2-2,TRBV9,CASSIDSGNTGELFF
TRBJ2-5,TRBV28,CASSTTGGLGTQYF
TRBJ1-1,TRBV28,CASSLPYRDHTEAFF
TRBJ2-2,TRBV7-2,CASSLVGGGTGELFF
TRBJ2-3,TRBV5-1,CASSLDYTDTQYF
TRBJ2-5,TRBV2,CASSRQTQETQYF
TRBJ1-2,TRBV5-6,CASSLTFRTGEVGYTF
TRBJ2-1,TRBV19,CASSLSSYNEQFF
TRBJ2-3,TRBV28,CASSFDSYTDTQYF
TRBJ2-5,TRBV9,CASSAQGWQETQYF
TRBJ2-2,TRBV5-1,CASSALSGPNTGELFF
TRBJ1-2,TRBV29-1,CSVGRDSLYGYTF
TRBJ1-2,TRBV15,CATSRPPGSKTNYGYTF
TRBJ1-1,TRBV28,CASSLIRVYTEAFF
TRBJ2-7,TRBV18,CASSLSGTSGYEQYF
TRBJ2-2,TRBV6-5,CASSLLAGEGGELFF
TRBJ2-7,TRBV5-4,CASSISSGRATYEQYF
TRBJ2-2,TRBV4-1,CASSQGSLGLDLPGAGELFF
TRBJ2-1,TRBV6-1,CASSERQGGGADLRFF
TRBJ2-2,TRBV5-6,CASSLGTGNTGELFF
TRBJ2-1,TRBV5-1,CASSLGQGAIEQFF
TRBJ2-3,TRBV2,CASSASGTDTDTQYF
TRBJ1-2,TRBV2,CASSVGGGYTF
TRBJ1-4,TRBV29-1,CSVERGEKLFF
TRBJ2-5,TRBV7-9,CASRPRIGQGGETQYF
TRBJ2-7,TRBV6-4,CASSERAGYEQYF
TRBJ2-5,TRBV5-1,CASSSSTSGGVDQYF
TRBJ2-5,TRBV6-1,CASTDPKVETQYF
TRBJ1-2,TRBV30,CAWTDSPNYGYTF
TRBJ1-4,TRBV6-1,CASRPSWGSGEKLFF
TRBJ2-5,TRBV7-2,CASSFRGAQETQYF
TRBJ1-1,TRBV18,CASSPRGQKNTEAFF
TRBJ2-7,TRBV11-2,CASSLAQGYEQYF
TRBJ2-7,TRBV28,CASTTRVYEQYF
TRBJ2-1,TRBV2,CASGERGLTYNEQFF
TRBJ1-1,TRBV7-2,CASSLVAAPNTEAFF
TRBJ1-4,TRBV28,CASSPDREGPEKLFF
TRBJ1-2,TRBV9,CASSVAQGVSGYTF
TRBJ2-3,TRBV11-3,CASSLEGTSGTDTQYF
TRBJ1-1,TRBV6-1,CASTRGPTEAFF
TRBJ1-4,TRBV2,CASTARQRGNEKLFF
TRBJ2-3,TRBV7-2,CASSWALTDTQYF
TRBJ2-1,TRBV7-6,CASSSARLAIVHNEQFF
TRBJ1-3,TRBV4-3,CASSQGPGGSSGNTIYF
TRBJ1-2,TRBV11-2,CASSFRWDGGRCTF
TRBJ2-3,TRBV7-3,CASSPRGESTDTQYF
TRBJ1-2,TRBV9,CASSAEWLGGYTF